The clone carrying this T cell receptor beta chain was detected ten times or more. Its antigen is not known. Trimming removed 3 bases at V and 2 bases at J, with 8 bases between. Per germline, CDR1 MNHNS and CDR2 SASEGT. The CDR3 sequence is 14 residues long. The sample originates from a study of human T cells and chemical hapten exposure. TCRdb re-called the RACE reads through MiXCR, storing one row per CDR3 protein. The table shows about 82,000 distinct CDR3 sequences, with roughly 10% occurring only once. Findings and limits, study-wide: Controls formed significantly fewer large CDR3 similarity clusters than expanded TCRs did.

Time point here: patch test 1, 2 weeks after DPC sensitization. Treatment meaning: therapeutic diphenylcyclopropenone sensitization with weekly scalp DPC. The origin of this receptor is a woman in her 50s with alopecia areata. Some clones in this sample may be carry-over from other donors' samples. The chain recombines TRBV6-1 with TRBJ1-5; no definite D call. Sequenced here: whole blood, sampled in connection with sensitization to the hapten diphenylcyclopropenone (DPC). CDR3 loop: CASSDVKGNQPQHF. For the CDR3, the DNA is TGTGCCAGCAGTGACGTCAAAGGCAATCAGCCCCAGCATTTT.